Below are 7 T cell receptor beta chains sequenced from a single sample in a study of technical replicates of blood from several donors. Repertoires were generated with immunoSEQ multiplex PCR, while TCRdb's copy carries only in-frame clones and drops some. The repertoire holds about 81,000 clones, about 94% seen once, with about 0.37% in the top ten. The specimen sequenced was T cells isolated from PBMCs. The receptors come from a human donor in good health.

This clone was counted once. This chain uses TRBV7-2 with TRBJ1-5; no clear D gene. Germline V lookup: CDR1 SGHTA, CDR2 FQGNSA. V was clipped by 5 bases and J by 4 bases, with 12 bases between them. The CDR3 has 14 amino acids. The CDR3 DNA reads as TGTGCCAGCAGCGAGAGGGTCAGGAATCAGCCCCAGCATTTT. This encodes CASSERVRNQPQHF.

The chain combines TRBV12-1 with TRBJ2-3; TRBD2 is the table's D call and was not checked against the DNA. TRBV12-1 has pseudogene status. This CDR3 spans 17 amino acids. CDR3 region: CASSFVGTSGRTDTQYF. DNA of the CDR3: TGTGCCAGCAGCTTTGTCGGTACTAGCGGGAGAACAGATACGCAGTATTTT.

This clone was seen just once. The genes are TRBV5-8 and TRBJ1-5, with a possible D match to TRBD1 (5 bases). The CDR3 contains 15 residues. CDR1 SGHTS and CDR2 YDEGEE come from the germline V gene. Trimming took off 4 bases at V and 7 bases at J, with 18 bases between the two ends. The CDR3 loop is CASSPADIAGQPQHF. CDR3 nucleotide sequence: TGTGCCAGCAGCCCGGCGGACATCGCGGGACAGCCCCAGCATTTT.

The chain combines TRBV7-7 with TRBJ2-6, with D possibly being TRBD1 (6 bases). Germline V gene sequence: CDR1 SSHAT, CDR2 FNYEAQ (reference sequence). V was clipped by 0 bases and J by 4 bases, with 10 bases between them. The CDR3 is 16 amino acids. The chain's CDR3 is CASSLAPGAGANVLTF. The CDR3 DNA reads as TGTGCCAGCAGCTTAGCTCCAGGGGCCGGGGCCAACGTCCTGACTTTC. The whole variable domain, remainder taken from reference TRBV7-7 and TRBJ2-6, is GAGVSQSPRYKVTKRGQDVTLRCDPISSHATLYWYQQALGQGPEFLTYFNYEAQPDKSGLPSDRFSAERPEGSISTLTIQRTEQRDSAMYRCASSLAPGAGANVLTFGAGSRLTVL.

This clone has more than one count but fewer than ten. This chain uses TRBV6-6 with TRBJ1-1; no firm D call. Looked up from germline, CDR1 is MNHNY and CDR2 is SVGAGI (reference sequence). This CDR3 region has 11 residues. V lost 7 bases to trimming and J lost 2 bases, with 5 bases between them. The CDR3 DNA reads as TGTGCCAGCACTACTAACACTGAAGCTTTCTTT. As protein: CASTTNTEAFF.

The V call is TRBV27, the J call TRBJ2-1; a weak D match, TRBD2 (5 bases). The CDR3 consists of 13 residues. The V and J ends lost 8 bases and 6 bases respectively, with 14 bases between them. Germline assignment: CDR1 MNHEY and CDR2 SMNVEV (reference sequence). CDR3 coding DNA: TGTGCCAGCCTGGGCGGGCTCCGCAATGAGCAGTTCTTC. It translates to CASLGGLRNEQFF.

For this clone: The final CDR3 position lacks the conserved phenylalanine or tryptophan, pointing to a likely read error. Because the CDR3's place on the DNA is in doubt, the DNA is left out and the CDR3 is given as listed by TCRdb. The rearrangement uses TRBV29-1 and TRBJ2-3; the table's D call, TRBD1, was not checked against the DNA. From germline, CDR1 is SQVTM and CDR2 ANQGSEA. The CDR3 length is 9 residues, termini included. This chain's CDR3 is CSGHRTDRG.